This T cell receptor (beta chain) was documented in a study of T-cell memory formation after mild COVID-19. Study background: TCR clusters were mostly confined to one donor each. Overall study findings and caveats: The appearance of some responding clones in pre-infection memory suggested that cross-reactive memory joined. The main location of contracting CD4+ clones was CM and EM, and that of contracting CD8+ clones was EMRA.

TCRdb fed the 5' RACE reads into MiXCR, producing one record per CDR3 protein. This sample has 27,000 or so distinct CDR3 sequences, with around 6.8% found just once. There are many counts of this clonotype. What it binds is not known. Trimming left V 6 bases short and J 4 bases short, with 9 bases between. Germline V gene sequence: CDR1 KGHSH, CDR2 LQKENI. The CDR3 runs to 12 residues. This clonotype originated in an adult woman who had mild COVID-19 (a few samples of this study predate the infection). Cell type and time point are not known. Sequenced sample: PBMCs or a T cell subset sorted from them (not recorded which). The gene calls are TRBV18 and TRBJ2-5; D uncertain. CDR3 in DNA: TGTGCCAGCTCGCGGTCGGGAGAGACCCAGTACTTC. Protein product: CASSRSGETQYF.